This section outlines one T cell receptor beta chain sequence together with its context. Its antigen is unknown. No base quality information exists; no much larger clone differs at one position. Libraries were prepared through the immunoSEQ multiplex PCR assay. The immuneACCESS repertoire file appears here via TCRdb, limited to in-frame rearrangements. These files lack a portion of the clones; in checked studies, under half of the deficit traces to unresolved V genes, and the cause of the others is not known. Recorded for this sample are 100,000 to 150,000 clones; roughly 88% of them occurred a single time. The ten largest clones represent 3% to 3.5% of the sample. This entry belongs to a study of control samples from healthy donors and cancer patients (dated by TCRdb to 2020 to 2021). This TCR derives from a man aged 45-60 years in good health. The sequenced sample consisted of blood.

The base sequence is TGTGCCAGCAGTGAAGGGCGGGGTTTGCCTCTCAATCAGCCCCAGCATTTT. Its translation is CASSEGRGLPLNQPQHF. Recombination linked TRBV2 to TRBJ1-5; no confident D gene assignment can be made. The CDR3 holds 17 amino acids from the cysteine to the phenylalanine. The retained sequence is limited to the CDR3, 51 bases, with the frame set at the first base. From a lookup of the germline V gene, CDR1 and CDR2 are SNHLY and FYNNEI. V is reduced by 1 base and J by 3 bases, leaving a spacing of 16 bases between them.